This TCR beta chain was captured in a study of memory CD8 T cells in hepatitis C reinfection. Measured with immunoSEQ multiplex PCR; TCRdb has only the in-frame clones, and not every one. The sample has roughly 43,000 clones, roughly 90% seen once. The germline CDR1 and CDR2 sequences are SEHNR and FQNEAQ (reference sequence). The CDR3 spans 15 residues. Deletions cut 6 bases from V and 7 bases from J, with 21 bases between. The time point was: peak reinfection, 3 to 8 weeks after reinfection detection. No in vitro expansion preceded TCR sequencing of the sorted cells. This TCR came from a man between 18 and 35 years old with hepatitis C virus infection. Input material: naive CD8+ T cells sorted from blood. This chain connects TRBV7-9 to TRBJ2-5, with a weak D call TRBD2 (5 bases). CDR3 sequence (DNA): TGTGCCAGCAGTCCGCGAGAAGGGAGTGGTGTGACCCAGTACTTC. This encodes CASSPREGSGVTQYF.